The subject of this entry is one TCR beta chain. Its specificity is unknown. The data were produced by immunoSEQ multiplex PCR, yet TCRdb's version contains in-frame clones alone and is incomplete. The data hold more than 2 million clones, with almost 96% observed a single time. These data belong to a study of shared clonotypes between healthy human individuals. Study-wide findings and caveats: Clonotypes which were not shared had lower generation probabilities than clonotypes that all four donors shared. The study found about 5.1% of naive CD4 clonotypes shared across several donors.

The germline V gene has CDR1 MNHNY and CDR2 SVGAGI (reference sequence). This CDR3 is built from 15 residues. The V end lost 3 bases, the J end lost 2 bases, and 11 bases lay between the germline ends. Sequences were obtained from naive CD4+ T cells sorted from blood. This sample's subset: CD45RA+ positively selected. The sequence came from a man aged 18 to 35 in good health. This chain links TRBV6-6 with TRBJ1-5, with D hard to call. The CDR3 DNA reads TGTGCCAGCAGTTATCACCCCGGAGGCAATCAGCCCCAGCATTTT. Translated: CASSYHPGGNQPQHF.